The source of this TCR beta chain is a study of blood T cell repertoires in COVID-19. Whole-study context: Sample material is recorded as cDNA or gDNA derived from T cells, B-cell-depleted T cells, or PBMCs.

Participants, about 18 to 90 years old, spanned fewer than 25 US areas. Which cohort a participant joined came from the clinical history participants gave. The CDR3 contains 14 residues. CDR1 and CDR2 (germline): SGHRS, YFSETQ. V shed 4 bases and J 7 bases; nucleotides not matched to a gene: 8. The authors' processing: Cell counts per sample came from amplifying reference gene primers. Produced via immunoSEQ multiplex PCR; TCRdb's table is partial and in-frame only. For V, J and clone size, that table is used; D and trimming come from the DNA. Of around 280,000 clones in the sample, around 89% were seen once.

This receptor was identified in a woman aged 18-29 years with acute COVID-19. Sequencing was performed on PBMCs or T cells enriched from blood (not recorded which). The V gene is TRBV5-1, the J gene TRBJ1-2; 9 nucleotides line up with TRBD1. This chain's CDR3 is CASSVGQGRAGYTF. In DNA form, the CDR3 reads TGCGCCAGCAGCGTGGGACAGGGACGTGCTGGCTACACCTTC.